Presented here are 10 T cell receptor beta chains from one specimen sequenced in a study of T-cell memory formation after mild COVID-19. TCRdb redid the calling of the 5' RACE reads with MiXCR, one entry per CDR3 protein. The sample shows hundreds of thousands of distinct CDR3 sequences, around 27% of them seen only once. Specimen: PBMCs or a T cell subset sorted from them (not recorded which). All receptors come from an adult woman who had mild COVID-19 (a few samples of this study predate the infection). Cell type and time point are not known.

This clonotype has just a few counts. The chain couples TRBV3-1 to TRBJ1-4; tentative D call: TRBD1 (6 bases). The CDR3 is 19 amino acids. The germline CDR1 and CDR2 sequences are LGHDT and YNNKEL (reference sequence). V lost 0 bases and J 0 bases, leaving 17 bases between the germline ends. The CDR3 coding sequence is TGTGCCAGCAGCCAAGAGTGGGGGGCAGGGCCCGCAACTAATGAAAAACTGTTTTTT. Translation: CASSQEWGAGPATNEKLFF.

V is TRBV6-4 and J is TRBJ2-1, with TRBD2 matching over 10 bases. With 9 bases clipped from V and 7 bases from J, the junction kept 12 bases outside the gene matches. The CDR3 runs to 15 residues. The V gene's germline CDR1 is MRHNA and CDR2 SNTAGT. CDR3 region: CARMSGGSGRNEQFF. CDR3 DNA sequence: TGTGCCAGGATGTCGGGGGGTAGCGGGAGGAATGAGCAGTTCTTC.

This chain uses TRBV6-5 with TRBJ2-1; D might be TRBD1 or TRBD2, each matching 5 bases. CDR1 is MNHEY, CDR2 SVGAGI, per germline. This CDR3 comprises 19 residues. The V end lost 2 bases, the J end lost 2 bases, and 22 bases lay between the germline ends. CDR3 residues: CASSYEAVGPGVTYNEQFF. CDR3 DNA sequence: TGTGCCAGCAGTTACGAGGCAGTGGGACCCGGGGTGACCTACAATGAGCAGTTCTTC.

The chain joins TRBV29-1 to TRBJ2-1, with D unclear. The V and J ends lost 3 bases and 3 bases respectively, with 6 bases between them. The CDR3 is made up of 12 amino acids. The germline V gene has CDR1 SQVTM and CDR2 ANQGSEA. In DNA form, the CDR3 reads TGCAGCGTTGAGGCGATCTACAATGAGCAGTTCTTC. This gives the protein CSVEAIYNEQFF.

This clonotype has more than one count but fewer than ten. The rearrangement uses TRBV29-1 and TRBJ2-1; 9 nucleotides agree with TRBD2. The CDR3 loop spans 14 amino acids. Germline lookup yields CDR1 SQVTM and CDR2 ANQGSEA. The J segment lost 6 bases and the V segment lost 1 base, leaving 4 bases of the junction unmatched. CDR3: CSVEGTSVANEQFF. The CDR3 nucleotides read TGCAGCGTTGAAGGGACTAGCGTGGCCAATGAGCAGTTCTTC.

This chain connects TRBV29-1 to TRBJ2-5; D is possibly TRBD2 (5 bases). The germline V and J ends were trimmed by 6 bases and 4 bases, with 18 bases remaining between them. CDR1 SQVTM and CDR2 ANQGSEA come from the germline V gene. The CDR3 extends over 14 amino acids. The CDR3 region has the DNA TGCAGCGTCGAATCGGAGGTTGTGGGAGAGACCCAGTACTTC. It yields the protein CSVESEVVGETQYF. Drawing the rest from reference TRBV29-1 and TRBJ2-5, the complete variable domain is SAVISQKPSRDICQRGTSLTIQCQVDSQVTMMFWYRQQPGQSLTLIATANQGSEATYESGFVIDKFPISRPNLTFSTLTVSNMSPEDSSIYLCSVESEVVGETQYFGPGTRLLVL.

This clonotype was found a few times. The gene calls are TRBV9 and TRBJ2-7; D is perhaps TRBD1 or TRBD2 (5 bases each). The CDR3 is 12 amino acids. With 7 bases removed from V and 2 bases from J, the gap between germline ends came to 10 bases. Germline-derived CDR1 and CDR2 are SGDLS and YYNGEE. CDR3 DNA: TGTGCCAGCGGGGACGGTCCCTACGAGCAGTACTTC. This codes for CASGDGPYEQYF. The full variable domain, its missing parts supplied by reference TRBV9 and TRBJ2-7, is DSGVTQTPKHLITATGQRVTLRCSPRSGDLSVYWYQQSLDQGLQFLIQYYNGEERAKGNILERFSAQQFPDLHSELNLSSLELGDSALYFCASGDGPYEQYFGPGTRLTVT.

The CDR3 region has the DNA TGTGCCAGCAGCTTAGATCAGAGCGGGGCCATCGATACGCAGTATTTT. It translates to CASSLDQSGAIDTQYF. This chain uses TRBV7-8 with TRBJ2-3, with 7 bases matching TRBD2. The CDR3 runs 16 residues. V lost 1 base to trimming and J lost 6 bases; unmatched junction nucleotides: 10. Per germline, CDR1 SGHVS and CDR2 FQNEAQ.

The chain recombines TRBV9 with TRBJ1-4; 10 bases are shared with TRBD1. The germline gives CDR1 SGDLS, CDR2 YYNGEE. With V trimmed by 4 bases and J by 8 bases, 5 bases remained unmatched. This CDR3 has 14 amino acids. CDR3 sequence (DNA): TGTGCCAGCAGCCCGGGACAGGGGTCCGAAAAACTGTTTTTT. Translating gives CASSPGQGSEKLFF.

This clonotype has a handful of counts. The genes are TRBV7-9 and TRBJ2-7; TRBD2 agrees at 11 bases. The ends lost 5 bases at V and 3 bases at J; junction bases unmatched: 9. This CDR3 spans 16 amino acids. CDR1 and CDR2 (germline): SEHNR, FQNEAQ (reference sequence). The CDR3 here is CASSADPGLAGYEQYF. CDR3 coding DNA: TGTGCCAGCAGCGCCGATCCCGGACTAGCGGGCTACGAGCAGTACTTC. Full variable domain (missing parts from reference TRBV7-9 and TRBJ2-7): DTGVSQNPRHKITKRGQNVTFRCDPISEHNRLYWYRQTLGQGPEFLTYFQNEAQLEKSRLLSDRFSAERPKGSFSTLEIQRTEQGDSAMYLCASSADPGLAGYEQYFGPGTRLTVT.